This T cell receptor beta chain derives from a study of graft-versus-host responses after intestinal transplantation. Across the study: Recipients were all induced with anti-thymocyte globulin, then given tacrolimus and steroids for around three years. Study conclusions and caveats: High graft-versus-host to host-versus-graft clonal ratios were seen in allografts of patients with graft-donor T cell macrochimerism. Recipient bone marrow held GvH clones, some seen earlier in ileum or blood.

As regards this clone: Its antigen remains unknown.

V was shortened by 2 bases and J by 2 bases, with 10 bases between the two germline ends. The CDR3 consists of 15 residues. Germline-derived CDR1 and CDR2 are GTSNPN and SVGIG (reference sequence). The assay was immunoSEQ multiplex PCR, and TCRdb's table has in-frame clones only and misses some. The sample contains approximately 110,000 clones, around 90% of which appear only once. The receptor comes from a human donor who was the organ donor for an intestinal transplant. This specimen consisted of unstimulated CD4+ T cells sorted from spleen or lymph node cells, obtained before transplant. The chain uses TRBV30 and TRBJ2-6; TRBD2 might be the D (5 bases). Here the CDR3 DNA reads TGTGCCTGGAGTCCCGGGGTCCCTGGGGCCAACGTCCTGACTTTC. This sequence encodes CAWSPGVPGANVLTF.